This TCR beta chain was sequenced for a study of a mutant IDH1 vaccine in newly diagnosed glioma. Using immunoSEQ multiplex PCR, the repertoire was profiled, and TCRdb retains in-frame clones only, with some absent. In the table there are 50,000 to 65,000 clones, over 60% of which are singletons. Time point reported: baseline, week 1 (first vaccination visit). As for treatment: pre-vaccination baseline after standard-of-care therapy. Sequenced here: PBMCs, sampled from a glioma patient treated with radiotherapy, temozolomide or both. The sequence was obtained from a woman aged 40-49 years with glioma.

CDR3 amino acids: CASRGTGTEAFF. The CDR3 DNA follows: TGTGCCAGCAGAGGGACAGGGACTGAAGCTTTCTTT. The rearrangement links TRBV6-1 to TRBJ1-1, with 9 bases lining up with TRBD1. CDR3 length equals 12 residues. Germline V gene data show CDR1 as MNHNS and CDR2 as SASEGT. With 6 bases clipped from V and 5 bases from J, the junction kept 1 base outside the gene matches.